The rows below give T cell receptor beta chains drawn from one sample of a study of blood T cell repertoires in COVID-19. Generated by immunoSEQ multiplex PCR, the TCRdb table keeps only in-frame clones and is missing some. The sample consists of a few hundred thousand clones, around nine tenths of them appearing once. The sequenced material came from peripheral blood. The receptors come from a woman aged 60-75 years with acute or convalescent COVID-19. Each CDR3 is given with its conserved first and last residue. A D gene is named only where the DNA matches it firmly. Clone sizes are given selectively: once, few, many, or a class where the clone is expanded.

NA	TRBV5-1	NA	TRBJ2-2	CASSFQGANTGELFF	TGCGCCAGCAGCTTTCAGGGTGCAAACACCGGGGAGCTGTTTTTT
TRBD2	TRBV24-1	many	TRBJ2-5	CATSEGTSGSPGTQYF	TGTGCCACCAGTGAAGGGACTAGCGGGAGCCCCGGGACCCAGTACTTC
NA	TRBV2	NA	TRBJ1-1	CASSAGDRTEAFF	TGTGCCAGCAGTGCGGGGGATCGAACTGAAGCTTTCTTT
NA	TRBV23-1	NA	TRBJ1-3	CASSQSVLHSGNTIYF	TGCGCCAGCAGTCAATCGGTGTTACACTCTGGAAACACCATATATTTT
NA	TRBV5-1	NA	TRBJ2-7	CASSVRQASYEQYF	TGCGCCAGCAGCGTTCGACAGGCCTCCTACGAGCAGTACTTC
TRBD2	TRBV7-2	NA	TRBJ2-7	CASSSIKAGLYEQYF	TGTGCCAGCAGCTCGATTAAAGCGGGACTATACGAGCAGTACTTC
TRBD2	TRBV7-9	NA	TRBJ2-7	CASRASGSYEQYF	TGTGCCAGCAGGGCTAGCGGCTCCTACGAGCAGTACTTC
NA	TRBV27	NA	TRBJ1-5	CASSLTGNQPQHF	TGTGCCAGCAGTTTAACGGGAAATCAGCCCCAGCATTTT
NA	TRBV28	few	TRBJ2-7	CASSLNRAAYEQYF	TGTGCCAGCAGTTTAAACAGGGCGGCCTACGAGCAGTACTTC
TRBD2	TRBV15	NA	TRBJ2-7	CATSRVLGLAGVQDYEQYF	TGTGCCACCAGCAGAGTCTTAGGACTAGCGGGAGTTCAGGACTACGAGCAGTACTTC
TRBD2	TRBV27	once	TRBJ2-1	CASGLAGGDEQFF	TGTGCCAGCGGACTAGCGGGGGGGGATGAGCAGTTCTTC
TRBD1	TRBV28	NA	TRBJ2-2	CASSLDVTGIWIGELFF	TGTGCCAGCAGTTTAGATGTGACAGGGATTTGGATCGGGGAGCTGTTTTTT
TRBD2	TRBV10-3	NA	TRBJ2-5	CAISPREGSRETQYF	TGTGCCATCAGCCCAAGGGAGGGATCAAGGGAGACCCAGTACTTC
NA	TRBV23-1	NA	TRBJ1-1	CASSKRDTMNTEAFF	TGCGCCAGCAGCAAGCGGGACACCATGAACACTGAAGCTTTCTTT
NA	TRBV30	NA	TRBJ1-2	CAWRDSNYGYTF	TGTGCCTGGAGGGACAGTAACTATGGCTACACCTTC
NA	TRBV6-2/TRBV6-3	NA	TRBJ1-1	CASSYSAGAILLNTEAFF	TGTGCCAGCAGTTACTCGGCAGGGGCGATATTATTAAACACTGAAGCTTTCTTT
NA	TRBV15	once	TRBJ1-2	CATSRDRSYGYTF	TGTGCCACCAGCAGAGATCGCAGCTATGGCTACACCTTC
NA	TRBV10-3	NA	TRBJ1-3	CAISVSGDPGNTIYF	TGTGCCATCAGTGTATCCGGGGATCCCGGAAACACCATATATTTT
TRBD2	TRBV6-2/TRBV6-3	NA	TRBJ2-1	CASSRQSLTSGRINEQFF	TGTGCCAGCAGTCGGCAGTCCCTCACTAGCGGGAGGATAAATGAGCAGTTCTTC
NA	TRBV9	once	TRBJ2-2	CASSVAAGYSTGELFF	TGTGCCAGCAGCGTAGCGGCGGGGTATAGCACCGGGGAGCTGTTTTTT
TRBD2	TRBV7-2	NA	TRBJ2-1	CASSPTAGGGYNEQFF	TGTGCCAGCAGTCCTACAGCCGGGGGGGGCTACAATGAGCAGTTCTTC
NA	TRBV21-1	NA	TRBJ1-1	CASSLQGNTEAFF	TGTGCCAGCAGTCTACAGGGTAACACTGAAGCTTTCTTT
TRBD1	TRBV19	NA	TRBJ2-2	CASRTTGVSGELFF	TGTGCCAGTAGAACAACAGGGGTGTCCGGGGAGCTGTTTTTT
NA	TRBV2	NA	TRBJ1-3	CASSALERGRTGNTIYF	TGTGCCAGCAGTGCTTTAGAGCGGGGAAGAACTGGAAACACCATATATTTT
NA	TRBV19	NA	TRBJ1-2	CASSSRLPENGYTF	TGTGCCAGTAGTTCCAGGCTCCCCGAAAATGGCTACACCTTC
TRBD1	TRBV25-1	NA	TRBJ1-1	CASIDRGYAEAFF	TGTGCCAGCATTGACAGGGGGTACGCTGAAGCTTTCTTT
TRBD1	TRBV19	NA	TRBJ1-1	CASSIDRDSTEAFF	TGTGCCAGTAGTATAGATCGGGACAGCACTGAAGCTTTCTTT
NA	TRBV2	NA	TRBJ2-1	CASTVGQINEQFF	TGTGCCAGCACCGTCGGACAGATCAATGAGCAGTTCTTC
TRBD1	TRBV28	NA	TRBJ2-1	CASRPGTDLTVYNEQFF	TGTGCCAGCAGACCCGGGACAGACCTAACAGTCTACAATGAGCAGTTCTTC
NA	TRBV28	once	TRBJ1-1	CAITVTGNTEAFF	TGTGCCATCACCGTGACGGGGAACACTGAAGCTTTCTTT
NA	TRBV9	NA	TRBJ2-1	CASSVGTQGRGYNEQFF	TGTGCCAGCAGCGTAGGGACCCAGGGGAGGGGCTACAATGAGCAGTTCTTC